This TCR beta chain was documented in a study of cytomegalovirus exposure and HLA in healthy donors. Study-wide points: An analysis was carried out later, and it reportedly showed fewer N-insertions in an Asian-associated ancestry cluster than the approximately 670-donor mean. Three of the chains that were CMV-associated were confirmed in vitro to be specific for CMV antigens. Later analysis identified around 15,000 TCR beta sequences associated with HLA alleles, using a false discovery rate threshold of 0.05.

In this sample, this clone turned up a few times. The antigen is unknown. A multiplex PCR was run with 60 Vbeta primers and 13 Jbeta primers. Profiling relied on immunoSEQ multiplex PCR, and the TCRdb table lists in-frame clones only, not all of them. This table has 100,000 or so clones, roughly an eighth appearing once. The germline V gene has CDR1 MGHDK and CDR2 SYGVNS. This CDR3 has 14 residues. V lost 3 bases and J lost 6, with 12 bases in between. The sequencing sample was made of PBMCs. The receptor comes from a man aged 35 to 55 in good health and CMV-seropositive. V and J are TRBV25-1 and TRBJ1-3; D perhaps matches TRBD1 (5 bases). CDR3 DNA sequence: TGTGCCAGCAGTGAGCTCGGACAAGAAAACACCATATATTTT. This translates into CASSELGQENTIYF.